A single sample is the source of the 15 T cell receptor beta chains below, sequenced in a study of T-cell memory formation after mild COVID-19. TCRdb analysed the 5' RACE reads with MiXCR anew, one entry per CDR3 protein. The table includes some 330,000 distinct CDR3 sequences, 20% to 25% detected once. Sequenced material: PBMCs or a T cell subset sorted from them (not recorded which). Source of these receptors: an adult woman who had mild COVID-19 (a few samples of this study predate the infection). Cell type and time point are not known.

The chain is built from TRBV5-4 and TRBJ1-5; possibly TRBD1 for D (5 bases). CDR1 and CDR2 (germline): SGHNT, YYREEE (reference sequence). The V end lost 1 base, the J end lost 10 bases, and 18 bases lay between the germline ends. This CDR3 is built from 15 residues. The CDR3 sequence is CASSLWGSTISPQHF. The CDR3 nucleotides are TGTGCCAGCAGCTTGTGGGGGAGTACGATCAGCCCCCAGCATTTT.

The J gene is TRBJ2-7, the V gene TRBV10-3; possibly TRBD1 or TRBD2 for D (5 bases each). CDR1 is ENHRY and CDR2 is SYGVKD in the germline V gene. Trimming stripped 1 base from V and 5 bases from J, with 12 bases between. The CDR3 is 14 residues long. The CDR3 DNA reads TGTGCCATCAGTGAGTTCGGGACCGTGGACGAGCAGTACTTC. It codes for CAISEFGTVDEQYF.

The chain uses TRBV7-9 and TRBJ1-4, with TRBD1 identical over 7 bases. J gave up 0 bases and V 8 bases, and 12 bases lay outside the gene matches. Per the germline V gene, CDR1 is SEHNR and CDR2 is FQNEAQ (reference sequence). The CDR3 sequence is 17 residues long. CDR3 bases: TGTGCCAGCGCGACAGGGATAAAAAGAGCAACTAATGAAAAACTGTTTTTT. Its translation: CASATGIKRATNEKLFF.

This chain uses TRBV9 with TRBJ2-6; 10 bases are shared with TRBD1. Germline V gives CDR1 SGDLS, CDR2 YYNGEE. Trimming took 5 bases from V and 4 from J; bases not matched to a gene: 9. The CDR3 sequence is 17 residues long. CDR3: CASSGGTGATGANVLTF. The CDR3 DNA sequence: TGTGCCAGCAGTGGAGGGACAGGGGCGACCGGGGCCAACGTCCTGACTTTC.

The CDR3, as DNA: TGTGCCAGCAGCTTGGGTGAAGGGGTGGGGGCAGAGACCCAGTACTTC. Amino acids: CASSLGEGVGAETQYF. The J gene is TRBJ2-5, the V gene TRBV5-4; TRBD1 is a possible D gene (6 bases). The germline CDR1 and CDR2 sequences are SGHNT and YYREEE (reference sequence). V was clipped by 0 bases and J by 4 bases, with 16 bases between them. The CDR3 is 16 amino acids.

This chain connects TRBV15 to TRBJ1-5, with 9 nucleotides matching TRBD1. Losses at the gene ends were 0 bases for V and 5 bases for J; bases not matched to a gene: 5. Germline V gives CDR1 LNHNV, CDR2 YYDKDF (reference sequence). This CDR3 region has 16 residues. CDR3 sequence: CATSREWDRDDQPQHF. The CDR3 bases are TGTGCCACCAGCAGAGAGTGGGACAGGGACGATCAGCCCCAGCATTTT.

V and J are TRBV6-2 or TRBV6-3 and TRBJ1-2; 10 bases align to TRBD1. CDR1 MNHEY and CDR2 SVGEGT come from the germline V gene. The CDR3 contains 14 residues. The V segment lost 8 bases and the J segment 3 bases; nucleotides outside the gene matches: 6. The CDR3 here is CASSRQGADYGYTF. For the CDR3, the DNA is TGTGCCAGCTCCCGACAGGGGGCGGACTATGGCTACACCTTC.

This clonotype was counted ten times or more. J is TRBJ2-6 and V is TRBV9, with D perhaps matching TRBD1 or TRBD2 (5 bases each). Looked up from germline, CDR1 is SGDLS and CDR2 is YYNGEE. Trimming removed 0 bases at V and 2 bases at J, with 9 bases between. The CDR3 is made up of 16 amino acids. The CDR3 protein is CASSVGSGPGANVLTF. The CDR3 nucleotides are TGTGCCAGCAGCGTAGGGTCGGGGCCTGGGGCCAACGTCCTGACTTTC.

This chain joins TRBV5-1 and TRBJ2-1; 8 bases agree with TRBD1. There are 14 residues in the CDR3. V lost 6 bases, J lost 4 bases, and 6 bases stayed unmatched. The germline CDR1 and CDR2 sequences are SGHRS and YFSETQ. The CDR3 DNA reads TGCGCCAGCACTCAGGGGACAGGTTACAATGAGCAGTTCTTC. Translated: CASTQGTGYNEQFF.

The rearrangement joins TRBV4-1 to TRBJ2-7; 9 bases align to TRBD1. The CDR3 spans 16 residues. In germline, CDR1 is MGHRA, CDR2 YSYEKL. Trimming cost V 0 bases and J 3 bases; bases outside gene matches: 6. The CDR3 loop reads CASSQEKRQGVYEQYF. Here the CDR3 DNA reads TGCGCCAGCAGCCAAGAAAAGAGACAGGGGGTCTACGAGCAGTACTTC.

The chain recombines TRBV29-1 with TRBJ1-2; D is uncertain. The CDR3 has 11 residues. Trimming left V 4 bases short and J 4 bases short, with 7 bases between. Per germline, CDR1 SQVTM and CDR2 ANQGSEA. CDR3 amino acids: CSVVGIYGYTF. The CDR3 nucleotides are TGCAGCGTTGTGGGAATCTATGGCTACACCTTC.

The chain joins TRBV6-5 to TRBJ1-5; no clear D. V was cut by 6 bases and J by 2 bases, with 14 bases left in between. Germline lookup yields CDR1 MNHEY and CDR2 SVGAGI. The CDR3 has 15 residues. The CDR3 DNA reads TGTGCCAGCAGGACCTCCAACTCTGGCAATCAGCCCCAGCATTTT. Protein product: CASRTSNSGNQPQHF.

This clonotype came up many times. This CDR3 is CASSDSIPGQGSDTQYF. CDR3 in DNA: TGTGCCAGCAGTGACTCGATTCCGGGACAGGGGTCAGATACGCAGTATTTT. The V call is TRBV6-4, the J call TRBJ2-3, with TRBD1 identical over 10 bases. From germline, CDR1 is MRHNA and CDR2 SNTAGT. Trimming cost V 0 bases and J 4 bases; bases outside gene matches: 7. The CDR3 is made up of 17 amino acids.

The chain couples TRBV12-3 or TRBV12-4 to TRBJ2-7, with a tentative D call TRBD1 (6 bases). The CDR3 totals 16 residues. The V end was cut by 4 bases, the J end by 1 base, with 17 bases between. Written as DNA, the CDR3 is TGTGCCAGCAGTTATTTAGGACAGTCCGCATCCTACGAGCAGTACTTC. The encoded protein is CASSYLGQSASYEQYF.

This clonotype was detected a few times. CDR3 loop: CATSRAVGDGYTF. In nucleotides, the CDR3 is TGTGCCACCAGCAGAGCGGTTGGGGATGGCTACACCTTC. The chain couples TRBV15 to TRBJ1-2; D remains unclear. The CDR3 is 13 amino acids. V was cut by 1 base and J by 6 bases, with 9 bases left in between. Germline CDR1 reads LNHNV; CDR2 reads YYDKDF (reference sequence).